What follows are 26 T cell receptor beta chains derived from one specimen sequenced in a study of OX40 agonist ivuxolimab in advanced cancers. Data came from immunoSEQ multiplex PCR; TCRdb stores just in-frame clones and leaves some out. The sample includes approximately 50,000 clones, approximately 86% of them seen just once. This sample comprised CD4+ or CD8+ T cells sorted from blood, obtained in a trial of the OX40 agonist ivuxolimab. The receptors were sampled from an adult with an advanced solid tumor such as melanoma, head and neck, liver or kidney cancer.

CDR3 DNA sequence: TGTGCCAGCAGCGTACTCCAAGGCCTCTCTGGGGCCAACGTCCTGACTTTC. Translation gives CASSVLQGLSGANVLTF. The gene calls are TRBV9 and TRBJ2-6; D gene unclear. CDR3 length: 17 amino acids. The V end was cut by 1 base, the J end by 0 bases, with 11 bases between. CDR1 SGDLS and CDR2 YYNGEE come from the germline V gene.

The chain couples TRBV7-2 to TRBJ1-1; 8 bases map to TRBD1. J gave up 4 bases and V 6 bases, and 4 bases lay outside the gene matches. The CDR3 length is 13 residues. Germline lookup yields CDR1 SGHTA and CDR2 FQGNSA. DNA for the CDR3: TGTGCCAGCAGTTTCGGACAGGGCACTGAAGCTTTCTTT. It translates to CASSFGQGTEAFF.

The chain uses TRBV5-1 and TRBJ1-2; D uncertain. Trimming removed 2 bases at V and 0 bases at J, with 8 bases between. The CDR3 has 14 residues. Germline V gives CDR1 SGHRS, CDR2 YFSETQ. DNA for the CDR3: TGCGCCAGCAGCTTCCCGGGAGCTAACTATGGCTACACCTTC. Amino acids: CASSFPGANYGYTF. Supplemented by reference TRBV5-1 and TRBJ1-2, the full variable domain reads KAGVTQTPRYLIKTRGQQVTLSCSPISGHRSVSWYQQTPGQGLQFLFEYFSETQRNKGNFPGRFSGRQFSNSRSEMNVSTLELGDSALYLCASSFPGANYGYTFGSGTRLTVV.

V gene TRBV6-1 combines with J gene TRBJ2-7; D not resolved. The CDR3 extends over 13 amino acids. The germline V and J ends were trimmed by 7 bases and 8 bases, with 18 bases remaining between them. The germline V gene has CDR1 MNHNS and CDR2 SASEGT. CDR3 sequence (DNA): TGTGCCAGCATCTTGGACGGGCCGGGCAAGCAGTACTTC. Protein product: CASILDGPGKQYF.

The chain employs TRBV27 and TRBJ1-2; 9 bases align to TRBD1. Per germline, CDR1 MNHEY and CDR2 SMNVEV (reference sequence). V was pared by 3 bases and J by 2 bases, with 4 bases of the junction left unmatched. The CDR3 covers 15 residues. CDR3 in amino acids: CASSFRTGENYGYTF. CDR3 DNA sequence: TGTGCCAGCAGTTTCAGGACAGGGGAGAACTATGGCTACACCTTC.

The gene calls are TRBV5-1 and TRBJ2-1, with D possibly called TRBD1 or TRBD2 (6 bases each). The V end lost 2 bases, the J end lost 8 bases, and 23 bases lay between the germline ends. Germline CDR1 reads SGHRS; CDR2 reads YFSETQ. The CDR3 loop spans 17 amino acids. The CDR3 region is CASSLNPASTGADEQFF. The CDR3 nucleotides read TGCGCCAGCAGCTTAAACCCGGCGAGTACGGGGGCTGATGAGCAGTTCTTC.

This chain connects TRBV7-2 to TRBJ2-3; D unclear. V lost 0 bases and J 5 bases, leaving 15 bases between the germline ends. Germline CDR1 reads SGHTA; CDR2 reads FQGNSA. CDR3 length: 16 amino acids. CDR3 in amino acids: CASSLALGTYGDTQYF. CDR3 sequence (DNA): TGTGCCAGCAGCTTAGCTCTAGGTACATACGGAGATACGCAGTATTTT.

The chain joins TRBV9 to TRBJ2-1, with D maybe TRBD2 (5 bases). Germline CDR1 reads SGDLS; CDR2 reads YYNGEE. The CDR3 has 14 residues. Trimming took off 5 bases at V and 1 base at J, with 10 bases between the two ends. CDR3 sequence (DNA): TGTGCCAGCAGTATAGCGCCTTCCTACAATGAGCAGTTCTTC. Residues: CASSIAPSYNEQFF.

The chain recombines TRBV28 with TRBJ2-1; TRBD2 matches 8 bases. Per germline, CDR1 MDHEN and CDR2 SYDVKM. The V gene end was trimmed by 8 bases and the J gene end by 9 bases; junction bases not matched to a gene: 12. The CDR3 contains 14 residues. The CDR3 loop reads CASARAGGVREQFF. CDR3 sequence (DNA): TGTGCCAGCGCAAGGGCGGGAGGTGTCCGTGAGCAGTTCTTC.

CDR3 sequence: CATGQINQPQHF. CDR3 nucleotide sequence: TGTGCCACCGGACAGATCAATCAGCCCCAGCATTTT. The rearrangement joins TRBV6-1 to TRBJ1-5, with D possibly TRBD1 on 6 matching bases. The germline CDR1 and CDR2 sequences are MNHNS and SASEGT. The CDR3 is made up of 12 amino acids. V lost 10 bases to trimming and J lost 3 bases, with 10 bases between them.

The chain uses TRBV11-2 and TRBJ2-7, with a weak D call TRBD1 (5 bases). The V and J ends lost 0 bases and 4 bases respectively, with 16 bases between them. Germline V gives CDR1 SGHAT, CDR2 FQNNGV. The CDR3 is made up of 16 amino acids. This CDR3 is CASSLDLQGTVYEQYF. Here the CDR3 DNA reads TGTGCCAGCAGCTTAGATCTGCAGGGCACGGTGTACGAGCAGTACTTC.

The chain recombines TRBV4-3 with TRBJ2-7, with D maybe TRBD1 (6 bases). CDR1 is LGHNA, CDR2 YSLEER, per germline. The CDR3 runs 16 residues. V shed 3 bases and J shed 0 bases, with 15 bases lying between them. The CDR3 reads CASSHNTGTFSYEQYF. The DNA of the CDR3 is TGCGCCAGCAGCCACAATACCGGGACATTCTCCTACGAGCAGTACTTC.

This chain joins TRBV5-1 and TRBJ2-3; 8 nucleotides match TRBD2. CDR3 length: 14 residues. V shed 4 bases, J shed 6 bases, and the junction held 7 bases outside the gene matches. Per germline, CDR1 SGHRS and CDR2 YFSETQ. The CDR3 DNA follows: TGCGCCAGCAGCCCCGGGGGGGTTGGTGATACGCAGTATTTT. Its translation: CASSPGGVGDTQYF.

Only one count was recorded for this clone. This sequence joins TRBV20-1 and TRBJ1-2, with D hard to call. The length of the CDR3 is 9 residues. Germline V gene lookup returns CDR1 DFQATT and CDR2 SNEGSKA (reference sequence). CDR3 protein: CSPGNGYTF. The CDR3 DNA is TGCAGCCCCGGGAATGGCTACACCTTC.

The V gene is TRBV4-3, the J gene TRBJ2-1; the D gene is possibly TRBD2 (6 bases). Trimming stripped 0 bases from V and 5 bases from J, with 11 bases between. The CDR3 has 15 amino acids. The germline V gene encodes CDR1 LGHNA and CDR2 YSLEER. CDR3 DNA sequence: TGCGCCAGCAGCCAAGAGCTCGCGGGACACAATGAGCAGTTCTTC. Its protein product is CASSQELAGHNEQFF.

This sequence joins TRBV7-9 and TRBJ1-4; D remains ambiguous. CDR1 and CDR2 (germline): SEHNR, FQNEAQ (reference sequence). V shed 6 bases and J shed 6 bases, with 14 bases lying between them. The CDR3 loop spans 14 amino acids. CDR3 coding DNA: TGTGCCAGCAGACCCGGAAGAGGGTATGAAAAACTGTTTTTT. Amino acids: CASRPGRGYEKLFF.

V is TRBV7-2 and J is TRBJ1-4; possible D gene TRBD1, 5 bases. V lost 2 bases and J lost 8, with 9 bases in between. The V gene's germline CDR1 is SGHTA and CDR2 FQGNSA. CDR3 length: 13 amino acids. Here the CDR3 reads CASSLWGDEKLFF. As DNA, the CDR3 is TGTGCCAGCAGCTTATGGGGGGACGAAAAACTGTTTTTT.

V and J are TRBV7-2 and TRBJ2-1, with D perhaps assigned TRBD1 or TRBD2 (5 bases each). V lost 3 bases to trimming and J lost 8 bases, with 11 bases between them. CDR3 length: 13 residues. Germline V gives CDR1 SGHTA, CDR2 FQGNSA. The CDR3: CASSLGQRDEQFF. CDR3 in DNA: TGTGCCAGCAGCTTGGGGCAGAGGGATGAGCAGTTCTTC.

This clone was seen a single time. The J gene is TRBJ2-5, the V gene TRBV5-4, with TRBD2 matching 8 bases. Looked up from germline, CDR1 is SGHNT and CDR2 is YYREEE (reference sequence). V shed 4 bases, J shed 4 bases, and the junction held 12 bases outside the gene matches. The CDR3 has 16 residues. CDR3 amino acids: CASSPKSGRFGETQYF. The DNA for the CDR3 is TGTGCCAGCAGCCCTAAGAGCGGGAGATTCGGAGAGACCCAGTACTTC.

V and J are TRBV7-2 and TRBJ2-5; 8 bases map to TRBD2. V trimming: 5 bases; J trimming: 4 bases; junction bases outside the gene matches: 9. Looked up from germline, CDR1 is SGHTA and CDR2 is FQGNSA. This CDR3 is 15 amino acids long. The CDR3, as DNA: TGTGCCAGCAGCCGAAAAGCGGGAGATGGAGAGACCCAGTACTTC. As protein: CASSRKAGDGETQYF.

The V and J genes are TRBV7-6 and TRBJ2-7; D gene ambiguous. V gave up 1 base and J gave up 2 bases, with 9 bases separating them. In germline, CDR1 is SGHVS, CDR2 FNYEAQ. This CDR3 contains 14 residues. CDR3: CASSLEIQTYEQYF. The CDR3 DNA is TGTGCCAGCAGCTTAGAGATCCAAACCTACGAGCAGTACTTC.

CDR3 bases: TGTGCCAGTAGTATCCCGGGGCTAGCGGGAGGCACAGATACGCAGTATTTT. It is translated as CASSIPGLAGGTDTQYF. The chain employs TRBV19 and TRBJ2-3, with 10 positions matching TRBD2. Germline lookup yields CDR1 LNHDA and CDR2 SQIVND (reference sequence). This CDR3 is built from 17 residues. The trim removed 3 bases at V and 1 base at J, leaving 7 bases unmatched. Drawing the rest from reference TRBV19 and TRBJ2-3, the complete variable domain is DGGITQSPKYLFRKEGQNVTLSCEQNLNHDAMYWYRQDPGQGLRLIYYSQIVNDFQKGDIAEGYSVSREKKESFPLTVTSAQKNPTAFYLCASSIPGLAGGTDTQYFGPGTRLTVL.

This clone has more than one count but fewer than ten. The chain joins TRBV27 to TRBJ1-2; D possibly corresponds to TRBD1 (5 bases). Germline V gene data show CDR1 as MNHEY and CDR2 as SMNVEV (reference sequence). The CDR3 spans 15 residues. V was clipped by 0 bases and J by 5 bases, with 13 bases between them. The CDR3 DNA follows: TGTGCCAGCAGTTTATCAGTCCCCCGGGGGTATGGCTACACCTTC. Translated: CASSLSVPRGYGYTF.

The CDR3 is CASSFAGNQPQHF. For the CDR3, the DNA is TGTGCCAGCAGTTTTGCAGGGAATCAGCCCCAGCATTTT. This chain uses TRBV2 with TRBJ1-5; a possible D gene is TRBD1 (5 bases). The germline V and J ends were trimmed by 5 bases and 4 bases, with 9 bases remaining between them. The CDR3 extends over 13 amino acids. Germline V gene lookup returns CDR1 SNHLY and CDR2 FYNNEI.

In its sample, this clone was seen once. The V gene is TRBV7-2, the J gene TRBJ2-1; TRBD2 aligns across 7 bases. CDR3 length equals 13 residues. V trimming: 5 bases; J trimming: 7 bases; junction bases outside the gene matches: 5. Germline V CDR1 and CDR2: SGHTA, FQGNSA. The CDR3 DNA is TGTGCCAGCAGCCGGAGGCGGGAGAATGAGCAGTTCTTC. Amino acids: CASSRRRENEQFF.

The rearrangement joins TRBV5-1 to TRBJ2-3; 7 bases map to TRBD1. With 4 bases clipped from V and 7 bases from J, the junction kept 3 bases outside the gene matches. The germline CDR1 and CDR2 sequences are SGHRS and YFSETQ. The CDR3 length is 12 residues. The CDR3 protein is CASSQGQYTQYF. CDR3 DNA sequence: TGCGCCAGCAGCCAGGGACAGTATACGCAGTATTTT. The whole variable domain, filled in from reference TRBV5-1 and TRBJ2-3, reads KAGVTQTPRYLIKTRGQQVTLSCSPISGHRSVSWYQQTPGQGLQFLFEYFSETQRNKGNFPGRFSGRQFSNSRSEMNVSTLELGDSALYLCASSQGQYTQYFGPGTRLTVL.